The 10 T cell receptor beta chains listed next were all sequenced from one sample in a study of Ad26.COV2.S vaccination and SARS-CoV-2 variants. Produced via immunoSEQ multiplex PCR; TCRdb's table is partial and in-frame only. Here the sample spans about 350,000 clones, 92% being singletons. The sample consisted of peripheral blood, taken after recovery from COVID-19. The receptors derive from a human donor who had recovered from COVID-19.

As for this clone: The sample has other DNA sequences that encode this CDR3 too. The CDR3 here is CASSPGQNTEAFF. CDR3 nucleotides: TGTGCCAGCTCGCCCGGACAGAACACTGAAGCTTTCTTT. This chain links TRBV18 with TRBJ1-1, with D possibly matching TRBD1 (5 bases). Germline V gene sequence: CDR1 KGHSH, CDR2 LQKENI. This CDR3 region has 13 residues. The V end was cut by 6 bases, the J end by 1 base, with 9 bases between.

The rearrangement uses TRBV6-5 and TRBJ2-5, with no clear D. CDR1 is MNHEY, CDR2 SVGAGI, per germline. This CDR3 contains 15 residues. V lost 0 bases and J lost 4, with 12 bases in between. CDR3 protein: CASSYSHTVGETQYF. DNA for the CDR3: TGTGCCAGCAGTTACTCGCACACCGTAGGAGAGACCCAGTACTTC.

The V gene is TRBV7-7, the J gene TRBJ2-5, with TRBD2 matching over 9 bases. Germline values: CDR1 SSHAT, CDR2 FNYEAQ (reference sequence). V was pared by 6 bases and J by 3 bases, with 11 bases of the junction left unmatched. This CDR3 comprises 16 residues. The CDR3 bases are TGTGCCAGCAGTCCAGGTGGCGGGGGGGCGAAAGAGACCCAGTACTTC. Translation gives CASSPGGGGAKETQYF. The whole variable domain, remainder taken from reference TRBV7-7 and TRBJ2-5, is GAGVSQSPRYKVTKRGQDVTLRCDPISSHATLYWYQQALGQGPEFLTYFNYEAQPDKSGLPSDRFSAERPEGSISTLTIQRTEQRDSAMYRCASSPGGGGAKETQYFGPGTRLLVL.

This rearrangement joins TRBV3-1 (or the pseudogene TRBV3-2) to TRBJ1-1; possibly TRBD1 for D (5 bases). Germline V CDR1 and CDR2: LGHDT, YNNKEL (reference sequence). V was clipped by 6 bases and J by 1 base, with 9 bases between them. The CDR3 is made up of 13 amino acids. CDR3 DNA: TGTGCCAGCAGGCTCGGGGGGAACACTGAAGCTTTCTTT. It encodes CASRLGGNTEAFF.

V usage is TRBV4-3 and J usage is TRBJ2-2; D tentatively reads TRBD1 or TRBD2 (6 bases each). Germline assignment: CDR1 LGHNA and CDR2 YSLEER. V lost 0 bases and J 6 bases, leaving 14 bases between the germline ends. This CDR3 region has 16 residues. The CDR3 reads CASSQDPPGAAGELFF. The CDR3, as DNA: TGCGCCAGCAGCCAAGATCCCCCGGGGGCGGCCGGGGAGCTGTTTTTT.

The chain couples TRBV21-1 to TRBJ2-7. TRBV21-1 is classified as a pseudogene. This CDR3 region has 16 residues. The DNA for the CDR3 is TGTGCCAGCAGCAAAGTTCCTGGTCCACCCCCCTACGAGCAGTACTTC. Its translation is CASSKVPGPPPYEQYF.

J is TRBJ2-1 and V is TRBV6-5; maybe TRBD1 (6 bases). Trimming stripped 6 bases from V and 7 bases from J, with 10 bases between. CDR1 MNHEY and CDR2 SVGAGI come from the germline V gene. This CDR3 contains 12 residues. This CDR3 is CASSDGQNEQFF. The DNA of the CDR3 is TGTGCCAGCAGCGATGGACAGAATGAGCAGTTCTTC.

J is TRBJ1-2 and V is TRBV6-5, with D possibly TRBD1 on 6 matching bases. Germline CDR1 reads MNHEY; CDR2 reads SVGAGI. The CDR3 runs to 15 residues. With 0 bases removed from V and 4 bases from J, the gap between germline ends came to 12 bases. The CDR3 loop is CASSYSITGTYGYTF. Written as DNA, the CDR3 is TGTGCCAGCAGTTACTCGATTACAGGGACCTATGGCTACACCTTC.

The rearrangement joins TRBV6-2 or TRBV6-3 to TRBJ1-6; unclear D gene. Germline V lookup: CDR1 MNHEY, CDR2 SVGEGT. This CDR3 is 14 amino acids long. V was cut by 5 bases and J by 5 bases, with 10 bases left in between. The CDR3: CASSRGKDNSPLHF. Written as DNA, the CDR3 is TGTGCCAGCAGTCGGGGTAAAGATAATTCACCCCTCCACTTT.

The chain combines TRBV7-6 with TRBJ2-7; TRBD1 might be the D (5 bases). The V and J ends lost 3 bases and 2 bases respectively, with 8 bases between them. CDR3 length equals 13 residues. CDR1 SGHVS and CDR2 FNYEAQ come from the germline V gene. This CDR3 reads CASSLTDTYEQYF. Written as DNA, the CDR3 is TGTGCCAGCAGCTTGACGGACACCTACGAGCAGTACTTC. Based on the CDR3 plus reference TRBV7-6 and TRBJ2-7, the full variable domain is GAGVSQSPRYKVTKRGQDVALRCDPISGHVSLYWYRQALGQGPEFLTYFNYEAQQDKSGLPNDRFSAERPEGSISTLTIQRTEQRDSAMYRCASSLTDTYEQYFGPGTRLTVT.